These 30 T cell receptor beta chains share one sample of origin, sequenced in a study of T-cell memory formation after mild COVID-19. TCRdb reprocessed the 5' RACE reads with MiXCR, giving one entry per CDR3 protein. The sample yields over 400,000 distinct CDR3 sequences, about a quarter seen once. The sample consisted of PBMCs or a T cell subset sorted from them (not recorded which). The receptors derive from an adult woman who had mild COVID-19 (a few samples of this study predate the infection). Cell type and time point are not known.

Concerning this clonotype: A read error may produce the germline difference seen at one junction end. The chain is built from TRBV4-2 and TRBJ2-1; D unresolved. The germline V gene has CDR1 LGHNA and CDR2 YNFKEQ. The CDR3 sequence is 15 residues long. As DNA, the CDR3 is TGTGCCAGCAGCCAAGATTGGGCGCCGGTAGAGTTGCCAGTCTTC. It encodes CASSQDWAPVELPVF.

This clonotype was observed a few times. The genes are TRBV12-3 or TRBV12-4 and TRBJ2-7; D might be TRBD2 (5 bases). Trimming removed 5 bases from V and 2 bases from J, with 16 bases in between. The CDR3 loop spans 15 amino acids. This CDR3 reads CASSADLTGTYEQYF. The CDR3 DNA reads TGTGCCAGCAGTGCGGACCTTACCGGGACCTACGAGCAGTACTTC.

The chain joins TRBV12-3 or TRBV12-4 to TRBJ2-7, with TRBD1 as a possible D gene (8 bases). The CDR3 runs to 13 residues. Trimming shortened V by 8 bases and J by 2 bases, and 13 bases separated the two germline ends. The chain's CDR3 is CASGRDRPYEQYF. The CDR3 DNA follows: TGTGCCAGCGGGAGGGACAGGCCCTACGAGCAGTACTTC.

This clonotype was counted only a few times. This chain uses TRBV7-2 with TRBJ2-1; TRBD1 agrees at 7 bases. From germline, CDR1 is SGHTA and CDR2 FQGNSA. The CDR3 length is 15 residues. V lost 5 bases to trimming and J lost 8 bases; unmatched junction nucleotides: 12. CDR3 sequence reads: CASSLTRQGNHEQFF. CDR3 nucleotides: TGTGCCAGCAGCCTAACAAGACAGGGTAACCATGAGCAGTTCTTC.

This sequence joins TRBV2 and TRBJ2-1; 14 bases are a match to TRBD2. The V gene end was trimmed by 3 bases and the J gene end by 9 bases; junction bases not matched to a gene: 10. Germline V CDR1 and CDR2: SNHLY, FYNNEI. The CDR3 is 17 residues long. The CDR3 region is CASSEPLTSGRATEQFF. The CDR3 DNA reads TGTGCCAGCAGTGAGCCCCTGACTAGCGGGAGGGCCACTGAGCAGTTCTTC.

The rearrangement uses TRBV24-1 and TRBJ2-3, with 7 bases aligning to TRBD1. The V segment lost 3 bases and the J segment 2 bases; nucleotides outside the gene matches: 10. Germline CDR1 is KGHDR and CDR2 is SFDVKD. The CDR3 is 17 amino acids. CDR3 DNA: TGTGCCACCAGTGATGACCGACGGACAGGATCCACAGATACGCAGTATTTT. Amino acid sequence: CATSDDRRTGSTDTQYF.

This clonotype occurred many times. This chain uses TRBV11-2 with TRBJ2-1, with 7 bases identical to TRBD2. The germline CDR1 and CDR2 sequences are SGHAT and FQNNGV. The CDR3 is made up of 15 amino acids. Germline trimming cut 1 base from V and 0 bases from J; bases unmatched to any gene: 0. CDR3 nucleotide sequence: TGTGCCAGCAGCTTAGGGGGGGGCTCCTACAATGAGCAGTTCTTC. This translates into CASSLGGGSYNEQFF.

The V call is TRBV20-1, the J call TRBJ2-5, with a tentative D call TRBD1 (5 bases). The V gene's germline CDR1 is DFQATT and CDR2 SNEGSKA (reference sequence). The V gene lost 5 bases and the J gene lost 5 bases, with 18 bases spanning the gap. The length of the CDR3 is 14 residues. As DNA, the CDR3 is TGCAGTGCTTTTCGGCCGGGCTCAGGGGAGACCCAGTACTTC. Translating gives CSAFRPGSGETQYF.

In this sample, this clonotype turned up a few times. The J gene is TRBJ2-1, the V gene TRBV7-9; 9 bases match TRBD1. The CDR3 has 17 residues. V lost 5 bases, J lost 4 bases, and 12 bases stayed unmatched. Germline V gene sequence: CDR1 SEHNR, CDR2 FQNEAQ (reference sequence). The CDR3, as DNA: TGTGCCAGCAGCCCAGAACCGGGACAGGGAAGGTACAATGAGCAGTTCTTC. Translating gives CASSPEPGQGRYNEQFF.

This chain connects TRBV6-2 or TRBV6-3 to TRBJ2-7; TRBD1 matches 8 bases. Germline V gene data show CDR1 as MNHEY and CDR2 as SVGEGT. CDR3 length: 14 amino acids. Trimming cost V 6 bases and J 5 bases; bases outside gene matches: 9. The chain's CDR3 is CASRHSGGADEQYF. In nucleotides, the CDR3 is TGTGCCAGCAGACACTCAGGGGGCGCGGACGAGCAGTACTTC.

This chain connects TRBV3-1 to TRBJ2-3; possible D gene TRBD2, 5 bases. The germline V and J ends were trimmed by 0 bases and 0 bases, with 13 bases remaining between them. Germline V gene data show CDR1 as LGHDT and CDR2 as YNNKEL (reference sequence). The CDR3 is made up of 17 amino acids. The CDR3 DNA reads TGTGCCAGCAGCCAAGATGTCCCAGCGGTGAGCACAGATACGCAGTATTTT. As protein: CASSQDVPAVSTDTQYF.

J is TRBJ1-2 and V is TRBV29-1; no clear D. The CDR3 loop spans 11 amino acids. V lost 8 bases and J lost 6, with 13 bases in between. Germline V gene sequence: CDR1 SQVTM, CDR2 ANQGSEA. CDR3 residues: CSSRFGDGYTF. The CDR3 region has the DNA TGCAGCTCCCGTTTCGGCGATGGCTACACCTTC.

The chain recombines TRBV7-8 with TRBJ2-7, with D possibly TRBD2 on 5 matching bases. Germline CDR1 SGHVS, CDR2 FQNEAQ. This CDR3 is 21 amino acids long. V was trimmed by 3 bases and J by 3 bases, leaving 33 bases between them. The CDR3 here is CASSLVYEALPGEGSGYEQYF. The CDR3 DNA is TGTGCCAGCAGCTTGGTGTATGAGGCTCTACCGGGCGAGGGATCAGGCTACGAGCAGTACTTC.

There are a few counts of this clonotype. The rearrangement links TRBV9 to TRBJ2-7; 9 nucleotides match TRBD1. CDR1 is SGDLS, CDR2 YYNGEE, per germline. V was clipped by 5 bases and J by 2 bases; unmatched bases: 11. This CDR3 spans 16 amino acids. CDR3 nucleotide sequence: TGTGCCAGCAGTCCGGCCCCCGGGGACAGGGCCTACGAGCAGTACTTC. Translated, it gives CASSPAPGDRAYEQYF.

The rearrangement joins TRBV20-1 to TRBJ1-1; 7 nucleotides agree with TRBD1. The CDR3 has 16 amino acids. Germline CDR1 is DFQATT and CDR2 is SNEGSKA (reference sequence). The V gene end was trimmed by 6 bases and the J gene end by 0 bases; junction bases not matched to a gene: 13. The chain's CDR3 is CSAPGGATRVNTEAFF. The CDR3 DNA sequence: TGCAGTGCCCCAGGGGGGGCCACCCGGGTGAACACTGAAGCTTTCTTT.

At least ten counts were recorded for this clonotype. The rearrangement joins TRBV20-1 to TRBJ1-1, with D uncertain. CDR3 length equals 14 residues. Deletions cut 7 bases from V and 3 bases from J, with 18 bases between. From germline, CDR1 is DFQATT and CDR2 SNEGSKA (reference sequence). Written as DNA, the CDR3 is TGCAGTGGATCCATAAGGGAGGTCCACACTGAAGCTTTCTTT. As protein: CSGSIREVHTEAFF.

In this sample, this clonotype turned up a few times. The chain carries TRBV29-1 and TRBJ1-1; a possible D gene is TRBD1 (5 bases). CDR1 is SQVTM and CDR2 is ANQGSEA in the germline V gene. With 7 bases removed from V and 1 base from J, the gap between germline ends came to 16 bases. The CDR3 contains 14 residues. The CDR3 protein is CSAGTETSNTEAFF. The CDR3 nucleotides read TGCAGCGCCGGGACGGAGACCTCGAACACTGAAGCTTTCTTT.

The genes are TRBV9 and TRBJ1-1; possible D gene TRBD1, 6 bases. Germline CDR1 and CDR2: SGDLS and YYNGEE. Trimming took 4 bases from V and 3 from J, leaving 16 bases between them. This CDR3 region has 15 residues. CDR3 loop: CASSPLGQQYTEAFF. CDR3 bases: TGTGCCAGCAGCCCGCTTGGACAGCAGTACACTGAAGCTTTCTTT.

The chain carries TRBV12-3 or TRBV12-4 and TRBJ2-3; TRBD2 matches at 16 bases. V dropped 5 bases and J dropped 7; count of bases not matched to a gene: 9. This CDR3 comprises 17 residues. CDR3 nucleotide sequence: TGTGCCAGCAGTCCCGGGACTAGCGGGAGGGCCAGGCATACGCAGTATTTT. Its protein is CASSPGTSGRARHTQYF.

V and J are TRBV30 and TRBJ2-5, with D tentatively TRBD2 (5 bases). The CDR3 length is 14 residues. V was pared by 0 bases and J by 3 bases, with 11 bases between. Germline lookup yields CDR1 GTSNPN and CDR2 SVGIG (reference sequence). CDR3 residues: CAWSVTRSKETQYF. The CDR3 DNA sequence: TGTGCCTGGAGTGTAACTAGGAGCAAAGAGACCCAGTACTTC.

The rearrangement joins TRBV6-5 to TRBJ2-7; 9 nucleotides line up with TRBD1. This CDR3 has 15 residues. Germline-derived CDR1 and CDR2 are MNHEY and SVGAGI. Germline trimming cut 0 bases from V and 6 bases from J; bases unmatched to any gene: 6. CDR3 nucleotide sequence: TGTGCCAGCAGTTACTCGGGGACAGGGATAATCGAGCAGTACTTC. It translates to CASSYSGTGIIEQYF.

In this sample, this clonotype turned up a few times. CDR3 sequence: CASSYLSSSGELFF. As DNA, the CDR3 is TGTGCCAGCAGTTATTTGAGTTCCTCCGGGGAGCTGTTTTTT. The chain employs TRBV6-2 or TRBV6-3 and TRBJ2-2; D ambiguous. V dropped 3 bases and J dropped 6 bases, with 11 bases sitting between them. The CDR3 runs 14 residues. Per the germline V gene, CDR1 is MNHEY and CDR2 is SVGEGT.

J is TRBJ1-2 and V is TRBV18; D may be TRBD1 (6 bases). CDR1 is KGHSH and CDR2 is LQKENI in the germline V gene. The V and J ends lost 0 bases and 4 bases respectively, with 15 bases between them. CDR3 length equals 16 residues. This CDR3 is CASSPPGAKTLYGYTF. The CDR3 nucleotides are TGTGCCAGCTCACCACCGGGGGCCAAGACCCTCTATGGCTACACCTTC. The full variable domain, completed using reference TRBV18 and TRBJ1-2, is NAGVMQNPRHLVRRRGQEARLRCSPMKGHSHVYWYRQLPEEGLKFMVYLQKENIIDESGMPKERFSAEFPKEGPSILRIQQVVRGDSAAYFCASSPPGAKTLYGYTFGSGTRLTVV.

The V call is TRBV7-2, the J call TRBJ1-1; D gene unclear. V lost 7 bases and J 7 bases, leaving 19 bases between the germline ends. Germline V gene lookup returns CDR1 SGHTA and CDR2 FQGNSA. The CDR3 runs 14 residues. CDR3 protein: CASTPTDPRREAFF. CDR3 sequence (DNA): TGTGCCAGCACCCCGACGGACCCCAGGCGTGAAGCTTTCTTT.

The J gene is TRBJ2-1, the V gene TRBV9; D not resolved. V was cut by 0 bases and J by 0 bases, with 4 bases left in between. The V gene's germline CDR1 is SGDLS and CDR2 YYNGEE. CDR3 length: 14 residues. DNA of the CDR3: TGTGCCAGCAGCGTAGGTATCTCCTACAATGAGCAGTTCTTC. Translation: CASSVGISYNEQFF.

This sequence joins TRBV6-2 or TRBV6-3 and TRBJ2-7; 8 bases line up with TRBD1. With 7 bases clipped from V and 2 bases from J, the junction kept 13 bases outside the gene matches. Germline assignment: CDR1 MNHEY and CDR2 SVGEGT. The CDR3 is made up of 16 amino acids. The CDR3 sequence: CASIPRVGQGAYEQYF. CDR3 nucleotide sequence: TGTGCCAGCATTCCGAGGGTTGGACAGGGAGCCTACGAGCAGTACTTC.

This chain links TRBV5-1 with TRBJ1-1, with unresolved D. This CDR3 contains 13 residues. The germline V gene has CDR1 SGHRS and CDR2 YFSETQ. Trimming took off 5 bases at V and 1 base at J, with 9 bases between the two ends. CDR3 coding DNA: TGCGCCAGCAGTTCCTGGAGGAACACTGAAGCTTTCTTT. Its translation is CASSSWRNTEAFF.

This chain links TRBV7-8 with TRBJ2-3, with D unresolved. V lost 5 bases, J lost 1 base, and 13 bases lay in between. The germline CDR1 and CDR2 sequences are SGHVS and FQNEAQ. The CDR3 runs to 15 residues. In DNA, the CDR3 is TGTGCCAGCAGCCCGTCGGTTTTTGGCACAGATACGCAGTATTTT. Translating it yields CASSPSVFGTDTQYF. Full variable domain (remainder filled in from reference TRBV7-8 and TRBJ2-3): GAGVSQSPRYKVAKRGQDVALRCDPISGHVSLFWYQQALGQGPEFLTYFQNEAQLDKSGLPSDRFFAERPEGSVSTLKIQRTQQEDSAVYLCASSPSVFGTDTQYFGPGTRLTVL.

The chain couples TRBV12-2 to TRBJ2-7; no check of the table's D call, TRBD1, against the DNA was made. TRBV12-2 is tagged as a pseudogene. The CDR3 length is 16 residues. The CDR3 protein is CASRSPYGTGLYEQYF. CDR3 nucleotide sequence: TGTGCAAGTCGCTCGCCATATGGGACAGGGCTATACGAGCAGTACTTC.

The rearrangement links TRBV25-1 to TRBJ1-6, with D tentatively TRBD1 (5 bases). Germline CDR1 MGHDK, CDR2 SYGVNS. Trimming took 8 bases from V and 9 from J, leaving 14 bases between them. CDR3 size: 13 residues. CDR3 residues: CASLGQVGSPLHF. CDR3 nucleotide sequence: TGTGCCAGCCTGGGGCAGGTTGGTTCACCCCTCCACTTT.